This T cell receptor beta chain was recovered during a study of cytomegalovirus exposure and HLA in healthy donors. Note on this clone: Its antigen remains unidentified.

PCR used 60 Vbeta primers and 13 Jbeta primers. Profiled with immunoSEQ multiplex PCR; TCRdb holds only in-frame clones, not every one. The sample has about 92,000 clones; over 70% are singletons. The CDR3 runs 15 residues. Germline V gene data show CDR1 as SGHVS and CDR2 as FNYEAQ. V was pared by 1 base and J by 7 bases, with 4 bases of the junction left unmatched. Overall study results and limits: Later work found most CMV-associated TCR beta chains apparently HLA-restricted.

The clonotype comes from a man aged 45-65 years in good health and CMV-seropositive. The gene calls are TRBV7-6 and TRBJ1-6; 7 bases line up with TRBD1. Sequencing was done on a sample of PBMCs. The CDR3 sequence: CASSLGQGGNSPLHF. The CDR3 DNA sequence: TGTGCCAGCAGCTTAGGTCAGGGGGGAAATTCACCCCTCCACTTT.